This TCR beta chain was profiled in a study of tumor-infiltrating lymphocytes in oesophageal squamous cell carcinoma. From germline, CDR1 is MDHEN and CDR2 SYDVKM. V was clipped by 2 bases and J by 7 bases; unmatched bases: 8. The CDR3 runs 14 residues. TCRdb re-called the PCR reads through MiXCR, storing one row per CDR3 protein. There are under 20,000 distinct CDR3 sequences in the sample; 45% to 55% occur only once, and about 20% lies in the top ten. Sequencing used esophageal tumor tissue. The J gene is TRBJ2-7, the V gene TRBV28, with 7 bases that match TRBD1. The source of this sequence is a male donor with esophageal squamous cell carcinoma. CDR3 in DNA: TGTGCCAGCAGTTTAGTGACAGGGCACAATGAGCAGTACTTC. As protein: CASSLVTGHNEQYF.